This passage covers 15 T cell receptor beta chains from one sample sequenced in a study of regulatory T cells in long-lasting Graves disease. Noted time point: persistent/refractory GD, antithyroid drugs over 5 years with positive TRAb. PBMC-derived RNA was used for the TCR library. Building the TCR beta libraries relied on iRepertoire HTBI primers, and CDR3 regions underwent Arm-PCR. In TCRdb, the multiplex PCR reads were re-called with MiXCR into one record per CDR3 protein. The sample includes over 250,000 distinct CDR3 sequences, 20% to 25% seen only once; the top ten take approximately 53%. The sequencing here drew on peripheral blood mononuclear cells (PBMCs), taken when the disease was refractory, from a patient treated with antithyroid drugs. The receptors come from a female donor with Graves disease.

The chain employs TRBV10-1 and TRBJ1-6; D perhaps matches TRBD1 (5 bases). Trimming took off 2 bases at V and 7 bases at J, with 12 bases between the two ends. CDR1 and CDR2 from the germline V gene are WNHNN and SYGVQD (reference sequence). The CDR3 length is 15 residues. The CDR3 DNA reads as TGCGCCAGCAGTGAGAGCCAGGGAGGAAATTCACCCCTCCACTTT. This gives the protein CASSESQGGNSPLHF.

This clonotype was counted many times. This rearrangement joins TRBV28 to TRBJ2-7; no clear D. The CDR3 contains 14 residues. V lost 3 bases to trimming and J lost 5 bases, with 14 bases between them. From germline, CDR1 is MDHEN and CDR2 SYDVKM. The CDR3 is CASSFLRLVHEQYF. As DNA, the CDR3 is TGTGCCAGCAGTTTCCTCCGGCTAGTGCACGAGCAGTACTTC.

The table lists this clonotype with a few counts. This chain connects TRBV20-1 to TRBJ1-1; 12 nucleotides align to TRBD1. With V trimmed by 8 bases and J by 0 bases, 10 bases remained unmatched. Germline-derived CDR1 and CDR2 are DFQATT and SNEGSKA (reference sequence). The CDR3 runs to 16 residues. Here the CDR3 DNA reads TGCAGTTGTGAGAGGGACAGGGGGCCAATGAACACTGAAGCTTTCTTT. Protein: CSCERDRGPMNTEAFF.

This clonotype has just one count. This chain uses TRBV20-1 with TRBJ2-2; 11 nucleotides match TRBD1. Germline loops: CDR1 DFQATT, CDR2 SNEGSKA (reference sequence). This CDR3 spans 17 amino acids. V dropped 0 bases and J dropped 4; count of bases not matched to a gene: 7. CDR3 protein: CSARDWGDRGGTGELFF. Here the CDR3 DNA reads TGCAGTGCTAGAGATTGGGGGGACAGGGGGGGCACCGGGGAGCTGTTTTTT.

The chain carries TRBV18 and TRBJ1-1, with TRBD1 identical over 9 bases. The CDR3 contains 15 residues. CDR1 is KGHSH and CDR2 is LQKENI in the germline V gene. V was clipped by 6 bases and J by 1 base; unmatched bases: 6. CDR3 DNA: TGTGCCAGCTCCTTACGGACAGGGGAGAACACTGAAGCTTTCTTT. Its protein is CASSLRTGENTEAFF. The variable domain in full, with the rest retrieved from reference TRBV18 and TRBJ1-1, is NAGVMQNPRHLVRRRGQEARLRCSPMKGHSHVYWYRQLPEEGLKFMVYLQKENIIDESGMPKERFSAEFPKEGPSILRIQQVVRGDSAAYFCASSLRTGENTEAFFGQGTRLTVV.

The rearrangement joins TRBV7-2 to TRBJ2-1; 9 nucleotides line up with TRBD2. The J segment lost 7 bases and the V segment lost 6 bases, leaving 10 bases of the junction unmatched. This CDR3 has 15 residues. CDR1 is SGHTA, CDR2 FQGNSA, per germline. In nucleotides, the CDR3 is TGTGCCAGCAGTCTTTCCTGGCGGGAGGGGAATGAGCAGTTCTTC. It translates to CASSLSWREGNEQFF.

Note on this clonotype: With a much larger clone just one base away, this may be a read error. The CDR3 DNA reads as TGTGCCAACAGTCCTCTCAGACAGGGGGTTGAAGAGCAGTACTTC. Protein sequence: CANSPLRQGVEEQYF. The V and J genes are TRBV12-3 or TRBV12-4 and TRBJ2-7; 9 positions match TRBD1. The CDR3 length is 15 residues.

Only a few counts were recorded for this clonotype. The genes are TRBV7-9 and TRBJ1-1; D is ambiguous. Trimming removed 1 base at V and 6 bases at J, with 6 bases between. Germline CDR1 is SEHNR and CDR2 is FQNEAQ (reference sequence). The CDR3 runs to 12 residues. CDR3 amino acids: CASSLGESEAFF. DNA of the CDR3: TGTGCCAGCAGCTTAGGGGAGTCTGAAGCTTTCTTT.

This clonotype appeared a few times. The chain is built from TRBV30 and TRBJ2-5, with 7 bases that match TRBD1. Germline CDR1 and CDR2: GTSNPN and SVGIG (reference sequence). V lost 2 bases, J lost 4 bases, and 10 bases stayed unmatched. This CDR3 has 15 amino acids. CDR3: CAWSRRDRRGETQYF. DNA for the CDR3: TGTGCCTGGAGTCGCCGGGACAGAAGGGGAGAGACCCAGTACTTC.

In nucleotides, the CDR3 is TGTGCCAGCAGTGAACTTAGCGGGAGGGCCTCAGGGGAGCAGTACTTC. Protein sequence: CASSELSGRASGEQYF. This rearrangement joins TRBV2 to TRBJ2-7; TRBD2 matches at 11 bases. With 2 bases clipped from V and 7 bases from J, the junction kept 10 bases outside the gene matches. This CDR3 spans 16 amino acids. Germline-derived CDR1 and CDR2 are SNHLY and FYNNEI.

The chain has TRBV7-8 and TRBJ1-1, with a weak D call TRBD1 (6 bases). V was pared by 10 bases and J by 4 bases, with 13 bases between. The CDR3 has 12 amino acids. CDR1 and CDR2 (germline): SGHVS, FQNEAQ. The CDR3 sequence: CATKQGSTEAFF. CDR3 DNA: TGTGCCACTAAACAGGGAAGCACTGAAGCTTTCTTT.

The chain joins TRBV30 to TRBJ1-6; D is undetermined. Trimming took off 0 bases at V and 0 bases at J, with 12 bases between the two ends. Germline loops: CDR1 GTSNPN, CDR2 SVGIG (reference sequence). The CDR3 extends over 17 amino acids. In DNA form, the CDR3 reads TGTGCCTGGAGTGTATGGGCGGTGAGCTCCTATAATTCACCCCTCCACTTT. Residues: CAWSVWAVSSYNSPLHF. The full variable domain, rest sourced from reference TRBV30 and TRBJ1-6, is SQTIHQWPATLVQPVGSPLSLECTVEGTSNPNLYWYRQAAGRGLQLLFYSVGIGQISSEVPQNLSASRPQDRQFILSSKKLLLSDSGFYLCAWSVWAVSSYNSPLHFGNGTRLTVT.

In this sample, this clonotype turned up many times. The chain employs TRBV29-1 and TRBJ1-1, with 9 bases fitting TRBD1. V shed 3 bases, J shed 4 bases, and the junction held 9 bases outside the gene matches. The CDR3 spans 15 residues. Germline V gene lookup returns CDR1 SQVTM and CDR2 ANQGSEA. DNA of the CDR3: TGCAGCGTTGATAAGGGACAGGGAGGCGTCACTGAAGCTTTCTTT. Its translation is CSVDKGQGGVTEAFF.

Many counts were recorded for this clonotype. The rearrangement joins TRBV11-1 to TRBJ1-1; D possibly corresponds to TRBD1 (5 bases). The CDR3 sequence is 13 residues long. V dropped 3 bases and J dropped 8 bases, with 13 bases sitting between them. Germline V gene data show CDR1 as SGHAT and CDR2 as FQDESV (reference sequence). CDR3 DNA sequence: TGTGCCAGCAGCTTGGGGACGGCGCGCGAAGCTTTCTTT. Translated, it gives CASSLGTAREAFF.

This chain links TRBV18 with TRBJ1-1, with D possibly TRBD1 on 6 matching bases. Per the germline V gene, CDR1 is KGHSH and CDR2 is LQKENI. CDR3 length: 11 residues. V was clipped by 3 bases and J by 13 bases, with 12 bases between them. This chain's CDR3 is CASSPGGVGFF. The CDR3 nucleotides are TGTGCCAGCTCACCGGGGGGCGTAGGTTTCTTT.